Given below is one T cell receptor beta chain in context. The antigen is unknown. Germline loops: CDR1 SGDLS, CDR2 YYNGEE. V shed 0 bases and J shed 2 bases, with 8 bases lying between them. The CDR3 spans 14 residues. These data come from a study of T cell responses to AZD1222 COVID-19 vaccine. Overall study findings and caveats: There were mostly white British donors and more females than males, and clonal diversity was possibly underestimated. Only after the peak T cell response were repertoires sampled. Breadth and depth of Spike-specific TCRs rose after two AZD1222 doses.

Clones were read by immunoSEQ multiplex PCR, and TCRdb kept only the in-frame ones, dropping some. This table has approximately 99,000 clones, roughly nine tenths appearing once. The sequence derives from an adult in good health. Sequences were derived from peripheral blood, sampled on day 0 of MenACWY control vaccination. This sequence joins TRBV9 and TRBJ1-2, with TRBD1 as a possible D gene (5 bases). For the CDR3, the DNA is TGTGCCAGCAGCGTAGATGCAGGGAACTATGGCTACACCTTC. Its protein product is CASSVDAGNYGYTF.